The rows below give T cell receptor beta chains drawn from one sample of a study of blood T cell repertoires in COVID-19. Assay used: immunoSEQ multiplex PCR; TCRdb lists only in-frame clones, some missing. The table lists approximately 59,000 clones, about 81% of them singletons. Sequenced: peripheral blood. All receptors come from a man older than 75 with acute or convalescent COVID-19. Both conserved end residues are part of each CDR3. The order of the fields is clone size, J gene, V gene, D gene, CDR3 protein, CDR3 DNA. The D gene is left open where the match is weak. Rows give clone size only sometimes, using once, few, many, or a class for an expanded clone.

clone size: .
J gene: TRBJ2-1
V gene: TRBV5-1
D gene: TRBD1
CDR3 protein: CASKTGDEQFF
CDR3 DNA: TGCGCCAGCAAGACAGGGGACGAGCAGTTCTTC

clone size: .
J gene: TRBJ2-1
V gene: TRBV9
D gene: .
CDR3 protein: CASSVGGRSYNEQFF
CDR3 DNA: TGTGCCAGCAGCGTAGGAGGGAGGTCCTACAATGAGCAGTTCTTC

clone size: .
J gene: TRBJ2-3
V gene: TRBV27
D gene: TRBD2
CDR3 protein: CASGSSSGLDTQYF
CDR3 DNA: TGTGCCAGTGGTAGTTCTAGCGGGTTAGATACGCAGTATTTT

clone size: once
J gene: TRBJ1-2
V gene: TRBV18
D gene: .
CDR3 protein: CASSQQGSAYGYTF
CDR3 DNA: TGTGCCAGCTCACAACAGGGATCGGCCTATGGCTACACCTTC

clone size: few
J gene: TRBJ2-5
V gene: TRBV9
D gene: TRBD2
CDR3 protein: CASSAREAGDQETQYF
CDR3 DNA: TGTGCCAGCAGTGCCCGGGAAGCGGGAGACCAAGAGACCCAGTACTTC

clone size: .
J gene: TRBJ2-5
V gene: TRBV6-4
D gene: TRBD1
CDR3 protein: CASKVRDRALETQYF
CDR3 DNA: TGTGCCAGCAAGGTCCGGGACAGGGCTTTGGAGACCCAGTACTTC

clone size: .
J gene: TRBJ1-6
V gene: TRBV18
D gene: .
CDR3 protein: CASSQGFSNSPLHF
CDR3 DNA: TGTGCCAGCTCACAGGGGTTTAGTAATTCACCCCTCCACTTT

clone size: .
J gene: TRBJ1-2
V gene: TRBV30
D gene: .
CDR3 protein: CACRAAAGAWGYTF
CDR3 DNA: TGTGCCTGTCGGGCCGCGGCGGGCGCGTGGGGCTACACCTTC

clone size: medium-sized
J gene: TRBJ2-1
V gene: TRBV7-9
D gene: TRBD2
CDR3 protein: CASSPGLASLF
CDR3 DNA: TGTGCCAGCAGCCCGGGACTAGCTTCTCTCTTC

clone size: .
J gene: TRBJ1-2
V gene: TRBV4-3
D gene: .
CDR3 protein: CASSQRVHIPGADGYTF
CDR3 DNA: TGCGCCAGCAGCCAAAGGGTTCATATTCCAGGGGCAGATGGCTACACCTTC

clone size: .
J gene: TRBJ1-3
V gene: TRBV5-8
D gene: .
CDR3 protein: CASSLEQGGNTIYF
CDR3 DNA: TGTGCCAGCAGCTTGGAACAGGGTGGAAACACCATATATTTT

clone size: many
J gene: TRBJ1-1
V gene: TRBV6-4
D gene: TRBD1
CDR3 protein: CASSDTDRGTEAFF
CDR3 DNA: TGTGCCAGCAGTGACACGGACAGGGGAACTGAAGCTTTCTTT

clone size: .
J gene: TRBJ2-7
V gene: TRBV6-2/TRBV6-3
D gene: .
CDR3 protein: CASSYTPIQLTSYEQYF
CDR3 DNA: TGTGCCAGCAGTTACACACCCATACAGCTCACCTCCTACGAGCAGTACTTC

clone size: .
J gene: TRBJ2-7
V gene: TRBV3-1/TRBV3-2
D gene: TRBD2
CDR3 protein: CASSQGLLAGGISYEQYF
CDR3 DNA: TGTGCCAGCAGCCAAGGCCTCCTAGCGGGAGGGATATCCTACGAGCAGTACTTC

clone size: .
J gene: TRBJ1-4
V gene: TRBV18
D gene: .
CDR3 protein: CASSQTTNEKLFF
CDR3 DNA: TGTGCCAGCTCGCAGACAACTAATGAAAAACTGTTTTTT

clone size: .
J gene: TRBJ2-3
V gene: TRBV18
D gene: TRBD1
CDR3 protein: CASSGTGRTDTQYF
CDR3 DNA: TGTGCCAGCTCCGGGACAGGCCGAACAGATACGCAGTATTTT

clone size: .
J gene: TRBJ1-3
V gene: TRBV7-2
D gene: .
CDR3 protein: CASSDPRGGNTIYF
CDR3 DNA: TGTGCCAGCAGCGACCCCAGGGGTGGAAACACCATATATTTT

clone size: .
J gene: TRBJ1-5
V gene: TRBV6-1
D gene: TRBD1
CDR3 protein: CASSGSLGQGQFGDQPQHF
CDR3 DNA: TGTGCCAGCAGTGGCTCGCTCGGACAGGGGCAGTTTGGTGATCAGCCCCAGCATTTT

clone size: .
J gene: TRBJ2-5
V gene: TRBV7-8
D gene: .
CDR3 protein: CASSSPVGGAGETQYF
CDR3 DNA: TGTGCCAGCAGCTCCCCGGTTGGGGGGGCCGGAGAGACCCAGTACTTC

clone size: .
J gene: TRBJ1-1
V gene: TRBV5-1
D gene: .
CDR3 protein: CASNPLGGMNTEAFF
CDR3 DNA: TGCGCCAGCAACCCATTGGGGGGAATGAACACTGAAGCTTTCTTT

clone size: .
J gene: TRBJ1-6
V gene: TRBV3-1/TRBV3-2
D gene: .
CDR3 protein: CATQGDGDSPLHF
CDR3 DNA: TGTGCCACCCAAGGGGATGGGGATTCACCCCTCCACTTT

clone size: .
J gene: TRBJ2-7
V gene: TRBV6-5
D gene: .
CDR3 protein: CAFQNDRSPYEQYF
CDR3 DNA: TGTGCCTTTCAGAACGACAGGTCTCCCTACGAGCAGTACTTC

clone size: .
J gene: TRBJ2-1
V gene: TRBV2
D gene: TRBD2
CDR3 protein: CASRPGLAGEQFF
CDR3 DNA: TGTGCCAGCAGACCCGGACTAGCCGGTGAGCAGTTCTTC

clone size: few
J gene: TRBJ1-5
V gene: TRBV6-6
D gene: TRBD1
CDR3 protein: CASSYGDRGAQPQHF
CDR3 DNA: TGTGCCAGCAGTTACGGCGACAGGGGTGCGCAGCCCCAGCATTTT

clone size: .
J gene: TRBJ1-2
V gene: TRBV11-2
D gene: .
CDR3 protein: CASSFGAEQPNYGYTF
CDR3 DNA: TGTGCCAGCAGCTTTGGGGCAGAGCAGCCCAACTATGGCTACACCTTC

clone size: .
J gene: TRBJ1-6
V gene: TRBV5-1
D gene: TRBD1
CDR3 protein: CASSGTTGGDNSPLHF
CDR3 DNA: TGCGCCAGCAGCGGAACGACAGGGGGCGATAATTCACCCCTCCACTTT

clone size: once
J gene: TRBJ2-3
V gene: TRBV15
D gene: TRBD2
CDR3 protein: CATSVGLAGVRDTQYF
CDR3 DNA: TGTGCCACCAGTGTGGGTCTAGCGGGAGTCAGAGATACGCAGTATTTT

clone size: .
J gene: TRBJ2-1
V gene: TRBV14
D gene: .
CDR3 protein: CASSRRDLAQFF
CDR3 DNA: TGTGCCAGCAGCCGCCGGGACTTAGCGCAGTTCTTC

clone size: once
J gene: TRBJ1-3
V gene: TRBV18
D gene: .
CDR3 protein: CASSPAGEGNTIYF
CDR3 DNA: TGTGCCAGCTCCCCCGCCGGTGAGGGTAACACCATATATTTT

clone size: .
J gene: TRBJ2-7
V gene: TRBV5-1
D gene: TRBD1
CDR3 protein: CASSSYVQGNEQYF
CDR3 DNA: TGCGCCAGCAGTTCCTATGTACAGGGGAACGAGCAGTACTTC

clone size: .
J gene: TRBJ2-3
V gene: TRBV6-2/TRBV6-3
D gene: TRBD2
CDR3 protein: CASSYPIGLAGERDTQYF
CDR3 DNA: TGTGCCAGCAGTTACCCCATCGGACTAGCGGGAGAAAGAGATACGCAGTATTTT

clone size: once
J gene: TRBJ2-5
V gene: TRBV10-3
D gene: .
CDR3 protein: CAISERPQKETQYF
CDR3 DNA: TGTGCCATCAGTGAGCGGCCACAGAAAGAGACCCAGTACTTC

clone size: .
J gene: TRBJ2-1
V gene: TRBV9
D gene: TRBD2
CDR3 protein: CASSVSGTYNEQFF
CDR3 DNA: TGTGCCAGCAGCGTTAGCGGGACCTACAATGAGCAGTTCTTC

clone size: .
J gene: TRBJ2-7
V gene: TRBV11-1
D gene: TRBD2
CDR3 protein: CASSTLAGRSYEQYF
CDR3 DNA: TGTGCCAGCAGCACCCTAGCGGGCCGCTCCTACGAGCAGTACTTC

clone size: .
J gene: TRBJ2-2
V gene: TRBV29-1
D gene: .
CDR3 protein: CTTFRQGMGGELFF
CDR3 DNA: TGCACCACGTTCAGGCAGGGGATGGGCGGGGAGCTGTTTTTT

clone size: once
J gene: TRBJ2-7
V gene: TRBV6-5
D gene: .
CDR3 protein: CASRYKTGNSYEQYF
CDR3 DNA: TGTGCCAGCAGATACAAGACAGGCAACTCCTACGAGCAGTACTTC

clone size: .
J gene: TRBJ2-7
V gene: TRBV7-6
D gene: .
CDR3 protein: CASSSLDTDSYEQYF
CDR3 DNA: TGTGCCAGCAGCTCTTTGGACACGGACTCCTACGAGCAGTACTTC

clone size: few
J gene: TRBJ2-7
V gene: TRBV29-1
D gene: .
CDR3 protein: CSVEGVQMEQYF
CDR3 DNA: TGCAGCGTGGAGGGTGTTCAGATGGAGCAGTACTTC

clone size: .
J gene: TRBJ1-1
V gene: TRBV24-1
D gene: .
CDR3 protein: CATQGTTEAFF
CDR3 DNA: TGTGCCACCCAGGGAACCACTGAAGCTTTCTTT

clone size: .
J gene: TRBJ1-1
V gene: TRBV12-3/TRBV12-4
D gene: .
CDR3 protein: CASSFGGITEAFF
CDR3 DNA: TGTGCCAGCAGTTTCGGGGGAATAACTGAAGCTTTCTTT

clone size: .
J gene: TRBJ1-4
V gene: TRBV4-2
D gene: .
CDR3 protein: CASSSRVTNEKLFF
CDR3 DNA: TGTGCCAGCAGTAGCCGGGTAACTAATGAAAAACTGTTTTTT

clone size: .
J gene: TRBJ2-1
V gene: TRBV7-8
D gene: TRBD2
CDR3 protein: CASSPRLAERENMDEQFF
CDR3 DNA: TGTGCCAGCAGCCCCAGGCTCGCTGAGCGGGAGAATATGGATGAGCAGTTCTTC

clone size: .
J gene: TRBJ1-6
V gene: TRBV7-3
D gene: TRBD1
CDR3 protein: CASSVRDRGSPLHF
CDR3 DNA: TGTGCCAGCAGCGTCCGGGACAGGGGTTCACCCCTCCACTTT

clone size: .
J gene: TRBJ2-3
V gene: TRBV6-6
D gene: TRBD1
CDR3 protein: CASSPGTGGTDTQYF
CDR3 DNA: TGTGCCAGCAGCCCCGGGACAGGGGGCACAGATACGCAGTATTTT

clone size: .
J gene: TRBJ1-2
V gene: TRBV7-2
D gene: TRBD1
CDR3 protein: CASSLGGQGAYGYTF
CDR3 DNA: TGTGCCAGCAGCTTAGGGGGACAGGGAGCCTATGGCTACACCTTC

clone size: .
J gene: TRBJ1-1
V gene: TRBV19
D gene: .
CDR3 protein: CASSNPGPTEAFF
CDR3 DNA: TGTGCCAGTAGTAACCCAGGGCCCACTGAAGCTTTCTTT

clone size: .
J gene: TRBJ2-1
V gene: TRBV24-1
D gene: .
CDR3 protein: CATSDPRQHNEQFF
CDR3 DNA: TGTGCCACCAGTGATCCCAGGCAGCACAATGAGCAGTTCTTC

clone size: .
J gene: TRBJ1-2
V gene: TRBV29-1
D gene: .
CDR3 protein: CSVEGGGYTF
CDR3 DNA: TGCAGCGTTGAGGGGGGAGGCTACACCTTC

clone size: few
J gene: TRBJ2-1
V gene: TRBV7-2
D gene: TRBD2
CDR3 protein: CASSSGTSGRAEQFF
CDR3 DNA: TGTGCCAGCAGTTCCGGTACTAGCGGGAGGGCTGAGCAGTTCTTC

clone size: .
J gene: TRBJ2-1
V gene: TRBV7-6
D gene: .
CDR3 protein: CASSLAGSSYNEQFF
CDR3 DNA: TGTGCCAGCAGCTTAGCGGGGAGCTCCTACAATGAGCAGTTCTTC

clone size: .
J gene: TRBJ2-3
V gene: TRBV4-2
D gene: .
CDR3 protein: CASSQDPLEPPGTDTQYF
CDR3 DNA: TGTGCCAGCAGCCAAGATCCCCTGGAGCCCCCAGGCACAGATACGCAGTATTTT

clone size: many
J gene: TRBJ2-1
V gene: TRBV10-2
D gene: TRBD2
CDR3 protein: CASSESGGGAGEQFF
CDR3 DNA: TGCGCCAGCAGTGAGTCAGGCGGGGGGGCGGGGGAGCAGTTCTTC

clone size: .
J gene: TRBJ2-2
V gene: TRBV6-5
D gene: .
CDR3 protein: CASSYSRRTGELFF
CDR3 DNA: TGTGCCAGCAGTTACTCGAGGAGGACCGGGGAGCTGTTTTTT